This record looks at one TCR beta chain sequence and its context. Its matching antigen is unknown. A multiplex PCR was run with 60 Vbeta primers and 13 Jbeta primers. Sequencing was performed with immunoSEQ multiplex PCR; in TCRdb, only in-frame clones are kept and a portion is missing. The sample has about 160,000 clones; around three quarters are singletons. This sample stems from a study of cytomegalovirus exposure and HLA in healthy donors. Germline V gives CDR1 SEHNR, CDR2 FQNEAQ (reference sequence). Trimming removed 4 bases at V and 4 bases at J, with 17 bases between. This CDR3 has 17 amino acids. Study-wide results and caveats: TCR beta V segments were, for the most part, productive about 87% or about 30% of the time in an earlier analysis. Later work found most CMV-associated TCR beta chains apparently HLA-restricted. A later analysis found common viral pathogens apparently linked to several of the most significant clusters. An Asian-associated ancestry cluster reportedly showed fewer N-insertions than the approximately 700-donor mean in a later analysis.

Sequenced: PBMCs. The chain recombines TRBV7-9 with TRBJ2-6; unclear D gene. The receptor's source is a man in his forties in good health and CMV-seronegative. The CDR3 loop is CASSSILRLGGANVLTF. The CDR3 nucleotides are TGTGCCAGCAGCTCGATACTTAGGTTGGGCGGGGCCAACGTCCTGACTTTC. Supplemented by reference TRBV7-9 and TRBJ2-6, the full variable domain reads DTGVSQNPRHKITKRGQNVTFRCDPISEHNRLYWYRQTLGQGPEFLTYFQNEAQLEKSRLLSDRFSAERPKGSFSTLEIQRTEQGDSAMYLCASSSILRLGGANVLTFGAGSRLTVL.